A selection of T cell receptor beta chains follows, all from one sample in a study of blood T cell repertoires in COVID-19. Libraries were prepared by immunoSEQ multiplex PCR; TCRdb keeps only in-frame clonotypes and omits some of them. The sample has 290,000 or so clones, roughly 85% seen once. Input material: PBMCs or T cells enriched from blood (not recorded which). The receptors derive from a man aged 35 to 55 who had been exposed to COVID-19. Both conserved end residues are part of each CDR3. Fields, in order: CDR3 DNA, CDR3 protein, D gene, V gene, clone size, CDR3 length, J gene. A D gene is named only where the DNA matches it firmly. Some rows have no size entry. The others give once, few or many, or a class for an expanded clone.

DNA: TGCAGCGTCGAGGAAGTATCAAATGAGCAGTTCTTC; CDR3: CSVEEVSNEQFF; D: .; V: TRBV29-1; size: .; length: 12; J: TRBJ2-1
DNA: TGTGCCAGCAGCACTCGAGTCTCTAGCGGGAATTTCGATGAGCAGTTCTTC; CDR3: CASSTRVSSGNFDEQFF; D: TRBD2; V: TRBV9; size: few; length: 17; J: TRBJ2-1
DNA: TGTGCCAGCGGGGACAGGAAAGGCGAGCAGTTCTTC; CDR3: CASGDRKGEQFF; D: TRBD1; V: TRBV11-2; size: many; length: 12; J: TRBJ2-1
DNA: TGTGCCAGCAGCCAAGAATTACCCGCTAGCGGGAGGGCCTCCCACAAAAACATTCAGTACTTC; CDR3: CASSQELPASGRASHKNIQYF; D: TRBD2; V: TRBV4-2; size: .; length: 21; J: TRBJ2-4
DNA: TGTGCCTGGAGTCGACAGCCTAATAATTCACCCCTCCACTTT; CDR3: CAWSRQPNNSPLHF; D: .; V: TRBV30; size: once; length: 14; J: TRBJ1-6
DNA: TGTGCCAGCAGCTTAGATGGAACAGGAGGGAAGGAGACCCAGTACTTC; CDR3: CASSLDGTGGKETQYF; D: .; V: TRBV11-3; size: once; length: 16; J: TRBJ2-5
DNA: TGTGCCAGCAGCCAAACTAGGCACGCGAACACCGGGGAGCTGTTTTTT; CDR3: CASSQTRHANTGELFF; D: .; V: TRBV7-3; size: .; length: 16; J: TRBJ2-2
DNA: TGCAGCGTTGGTACCCAGACTACAGCCAATGAGCAGTTCTTC; CDR3: CSVGTQTTANEQFF; D: .; V: TRBV29-1; size: few; length: 14; J: TRBJ2-1
DNA: TGTGCCAGCAGTTCACAGGGGGCCCGGGGCACTGAAGCTTTCTTT; CDR3: CASSSQGARGTEAFF; D: TRBD1; V: TRBV27; size: .; length: 15; J: TRBJ1-1
DNA: TGTGCCAGCAGCTTGGCGGACGAGCAGTACTTC; CDR3: CASSLADEQYF; D: .; V: TRBV5-4; size: .; length: 11; J: TRBJ2-7
DNA: TGTGCCAGCAGAGGGACTCCTAAAGAGACCCAGTACTTC; CDR3: CASRGTPKETQYF; D: .; V: TRBV6-5; size: .; length: 13; J: TRBJ2-5
DNA: TGTGCTAGCAGCTACAGGGAGGGGAAGAATAGCAATCAGCCCCAGCATTTT; CDR3: CASSYREGKNSNQPQHF; D: .; V: TRBV7-7; size: .; length: 17; J: TRBJ1-5
DNA: TGTGCCAGCAGCCAGGGACTAAGCGGGAGGAACAACGAGCAGTACTTC; CDR3: CASSQGLSGRNNEQYF; D: TRBD2; V: TRBV4-2; size: few; length: 16; J: TRBJ2-7
DNA: TGCGCCAGCAGCTTGGATAGCGGTCTCTCCTACAATGAGCAGTTCTTC; CDR3: CASSLDSGLSYNEQFF; D: .; V: TRBV5-1; size: .; length: 16; J: TRBJ2-1
DNA: TGTGCCAGCGGACACGGACAAGCTAGCACAGATACGCAGTATTTT; CDR3: CASGHGQASTDTQYF; D: .; V: TRBV7-2; size: .; length: 15; J: TRBJ2-3
DNA: TGTGCCAGCAGCTTAGGGCTCGCGAACACCGGGGAGCTGTTTTTT; CDR3: CASSLGLANTGELFF; D: .; V: TRBV11-3; size: .; length: 15; J: TRBJ2-2
DNA: TGCGCCAGCAGCCAAGAAACAGGGTGGGGCAGTCAGCCCCAGCATTTT; CDR3: CASSQETGWGSQPQHF; D: .; V: TRBV4-1; size: few; length: 16; J: TRBJ1-5
DNA: TGTGCCAGCAGAATACAGGGGGCCCTATACAATGAGCAGTTCTTC; CDR3: CASRIQGALYNEQFF; D: TRBD1; V: TRBV13; size: .; length: 15; J: TRBJ2-1
DNA: TGTGCCAGCAGCCAAGAAACTAGCGGGAGCTCTTTCGCAGATACGCAGTATTTT; CDR3: CASSQETSGSSFADTQYF; D: TRBD2; V: TRBV3-1/TRBV3-2; size: .; length: 18; J: TRBJ2-3
DNA: TGTGCCTGGAGTCGCACGGGGGTCCCCGGCGGGCAGTACTTC; CDR3: CAWSRTGVPGGQYF; D: .; V: TRBV30; size: .; length: 14; J: TRBJ2-7
DNA: TGTGCCAGCAGCTACCTGGGACAGACAGATACGCAGTATTTT; CDR3: CASSYLGQTDTQYF; D: TRBD1; V: TRBV7-8; size: .; length: 14; J: TRBJ2-3
DNA: TGCGCCAGCAGTGAGCATTACAATGAGCAGTTCTTC; CDR3: CASSEHYNEQFF; D: .; V: TRBV10-2; size: .; length: 12; J: TRBJ2-1
DNA: TGTGCCAGCAGTAGTAGCGGAATACAATCCTACGAGCAGTACTTC; CDR3: CASSSSGIQSYEQYF; D: .; V: TRBV6-5; size: once; length: 15; J: TRBJ2-7
DNA: TGTGCCAGCAGCCGTGGACAGGAAGCTTTCTTT; CDR3: CASSRGQEAFF; D: .; V: TRBV7-9; size: .; length: 11; J: TRBJ1-1
DNA: TGTGCCAGCAGCCAAGTAGGCGGTGGGTTGCTGAACACTGAAGCTTTCTTT; CDR3: CASSQVGGGLLNTEAFF; D: .; V: TRBV14; size: .; length: 17; J: TRBJ1-1
DNA: TGTGCCAGCAGCCGGGATCGACAAGAGACCCAGTACTTC; CDR3: CASSRDRQETQYF; D: .; V: TRBV6-4; size: .; length: 13; J: TRBJ2-5
DNA: TGCGCCAGCAGCCAAGATGGGGGAGGCGGACCAACAGATACGCAGTATTTT; CDR3: CASSQDGGGGPTDTQYF; D: .; V: TRBV4-1; size: .; length: 17; J: TRBJ2-3
DNA: TGTGCCAGCAGCCAAGATGGAGGGGAAGGCTCCTATAATTCACCCCTCCACTTT; CDR3: CASSQDGGEGSYNSPLHF; D: .; V: TRBV4-2; size: .; length: 18; J: TRBJ1-6
DNA: TGCGCCAGCAGCCGAAGGGACAGAGGCCTGATTAGCAATCAGCCCCAGCATTTT; CDR3: CASSRRDRGLISNQPQHF; D: TRBD1; V: TRBV4-1; size: .; length: 18; J: TRBJ1-5
DNA: TGTGCCAGCAGGGACACGGTGCGGCCCCAGCATTTT; CDR3: CASRDTVRPQHF; D: .; V: TRBV2; size: .; length: 12; J: TRBJ1-5
DNA: TGTGCCAGCAGTACGACAGGGGGCAGCGGTCAGCCCCAGCATTTT; CDR3: CASSTTGGSGQPQHF; D: TRBD1; V: TRBV6-1; size: few; length: 15; J: TRBJ1-5
DNA: TGTGCCAGCAACCCACAACAGGGCGGCTCCTACAATGAGCAGTTCTTC; CDR3: CASNPQQGGSYNEQFF; D: .; V: TRBV5-4; size: .; length: 16; J: TRBJ2-1
DNA: TGCGCCAGCAGCCACCTACAGGGCAGGGGATCCACCACCCCCCGAGCTTTCTTT; CDR3: CASSHLQGRGSTTPRAFF; D: .; V: TRBV4-1; size: .; length: 18; J: TRBJ1-1
DNA: TGCGCCAGCAGCTTGGCCAGAGGCTATGAGCAGTTCTTC; CDR3: CASSLARGYEQFF; D: .; V: TRBV5-1; size: .; length: 13; J: TRBJ2-1
DNA: TGCGCCAGCAGCCTTTACAGGGAGCCCTCTGGAAACACCATATATTTT; CDR3: CASSLYREPSGNTIYF; D: .; V: TRBV4-1; size: .; length: 16; J: TRBJ1-3
DNA: TGTGCCAGCAGCTTGGCCCCGCTAGCGGGCGGGGCGGACACCGGGGAGCTGTTTTTT; CDR3: CASSLAPLAGGADTGELFF; D: TRBD2; V: TRBV5-4; size: .; length: 19; J: TRBJ2-2
DNA: TGCGCCAGCAGCTTAGGGGGATTGGGCCAAGAGACCCAGTACTTC; CDR3: CASSLGGLGQETQYF; D: .; V: TRBV5-1; size: .; length: 15; J: TRBJ2-5
DNA: TGTGCCAGCAGGCGTCGTCAGGGAGGAGGTGAAAAACTGTTTTTT; CDR3: CASRRRQGGGEKLFF; D: .; V: TRBV5-6; size: .; length: 15; J: TRBJ1-4
DNA: TGTGCCAGCAACAAGGGGGCGCGAGAGACCCAGTACTTC; CDR3: CASNKGARETQYF; D: TRBD1; V: TRBV9; size: once; length: 13; J: TRBJ2-5
DNA: TGTGCCAGCAGCCTCGCGTTCTCCCGCGCTGAAGCTTTCTTT; CDR3: CASSLAFSRAEAFF; D: .; V: TRBV11-3; size: .; length: 14; J: TRBJ1-1
DNA: TGCGCCAGCAGCGTACGGGGGGATCCTACGCAGTATTTT; CDR3: CASSVRGDPTQYF; D: TRBD2; V: TRBV5-1; size: .; length: 13; J: TRBJ2-3
DNA: TGTGCCAGCACCAACCTGCTTCGCGGTGAGCAGTTCTTC; CDR3: CASTNLLRGEQFF; D: .; V: TRBV12-3/TRBV12-4; size: many; length: 13; J: TRBJ2-1
DNA: TGTGCCAGCAGTTACTCCGGGACAGGGTATGAAAAACTGTTTTTT; CDR3: CASSYSGTGYEKLFF; D: TRBD1; V: TRBV6-5; size: once; length: 15; J: TRBJ1-4
DNA: TGTGCCAGCGCGGGACTACTGTACAATGAGCAGTTCTTC; CDR3: CASAGLLYNEQFF; D: TRBD2; V: TRBV6-5; size: .; length: 13; J: TRBJ2-1
DNA: TGTGCCAGCAGCGTCGGGGATGATCAGCCCCAGCATTTT; CDR3: CASSVGDDQPQHF; D: .; V: TRBV9; size: .; length: 13; J: TRBJ1-5
DNA: TGCAGCGTTGATTTTGCGGGACTCTTACCGAGATGGAATGAGCAGTTCTTC; CDR3: CSVDFAGLLPRWNEQFF; D: .; V: TRBV29-1; size: .; length: 17; J: TRBJ2-1
DNA: TGTGCCAGCAGCCCCGACACTTTTCGAGACTACACCTTC; CDR3: CASSPDTFRDYTF; D: .; V: TRBV7-9; size: .; length: 13; J: TRBJ1-2